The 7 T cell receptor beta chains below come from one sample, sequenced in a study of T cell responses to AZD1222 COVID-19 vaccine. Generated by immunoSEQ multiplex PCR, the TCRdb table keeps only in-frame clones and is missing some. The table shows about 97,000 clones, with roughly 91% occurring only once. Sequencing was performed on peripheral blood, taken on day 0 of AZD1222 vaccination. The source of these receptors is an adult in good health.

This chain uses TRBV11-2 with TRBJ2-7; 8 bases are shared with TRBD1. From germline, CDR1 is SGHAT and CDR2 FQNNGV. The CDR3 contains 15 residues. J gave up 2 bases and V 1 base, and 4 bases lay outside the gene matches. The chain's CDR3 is CASSLGWDRTYEQYF. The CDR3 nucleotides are TGTGCCAGCAGCTTAGGTTGGGACAGGACCTACGAGCAGTACTTC. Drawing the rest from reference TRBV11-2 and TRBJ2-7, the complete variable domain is EAGVAQSPRYKIIEKRQSVAFWCNPISGHATLYWYQQILGQGPKLLIQFQNNGVVDDSQLPKDRFSAERLKGVDSTLKIQPAKLEDSAVYLCASSLGWDRTYEQYFGPGTRLTVT.

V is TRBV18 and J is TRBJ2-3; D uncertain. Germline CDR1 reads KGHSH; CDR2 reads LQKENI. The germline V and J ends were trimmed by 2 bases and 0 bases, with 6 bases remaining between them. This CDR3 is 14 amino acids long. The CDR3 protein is CASSPGYSTDTQYF. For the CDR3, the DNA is TGTGCCAGCTCACCAGGATATAGCACAGATACGCAGTATTTT.

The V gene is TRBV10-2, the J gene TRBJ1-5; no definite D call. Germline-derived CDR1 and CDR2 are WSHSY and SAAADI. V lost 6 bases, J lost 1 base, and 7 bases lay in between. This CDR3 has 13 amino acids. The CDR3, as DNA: TGCGCCAGCAGGGAAAACAGCAATCAGCCCCAGCATTTT. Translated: CASRENSNQPQHF.

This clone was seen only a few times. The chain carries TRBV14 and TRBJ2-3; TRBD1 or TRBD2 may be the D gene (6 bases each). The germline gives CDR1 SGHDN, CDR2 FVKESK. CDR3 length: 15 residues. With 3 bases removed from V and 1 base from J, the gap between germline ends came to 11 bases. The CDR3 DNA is TGTGCCAGCAGCCAGGTCGGGGGCCGCACAGATACGCAGTATTTT. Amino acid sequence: CASSQVGGRTDTQYF.

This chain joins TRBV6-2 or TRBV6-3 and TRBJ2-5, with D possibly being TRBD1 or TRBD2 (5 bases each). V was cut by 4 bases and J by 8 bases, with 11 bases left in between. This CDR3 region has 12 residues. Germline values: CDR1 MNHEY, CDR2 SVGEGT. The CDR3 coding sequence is TGTGCCAGCAGTTTAGGGACGCCAACCCAGTACTTC. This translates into CASSLGTPTQYF.

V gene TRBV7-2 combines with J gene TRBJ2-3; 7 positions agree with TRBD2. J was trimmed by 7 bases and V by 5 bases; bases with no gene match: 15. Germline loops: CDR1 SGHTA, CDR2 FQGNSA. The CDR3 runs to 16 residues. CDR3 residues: CASSPWGGTTQNTQYF. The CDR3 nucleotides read TGTGCCAGCAGCCCCTGGGGGGGAACCACGCAGAATACGCAGTATTTT.

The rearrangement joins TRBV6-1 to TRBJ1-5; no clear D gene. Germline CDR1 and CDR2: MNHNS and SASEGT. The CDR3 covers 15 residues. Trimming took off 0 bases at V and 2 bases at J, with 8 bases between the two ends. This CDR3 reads CASSEAWGGNQPQHF. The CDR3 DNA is TGTGCCAGCAGTGAAGCGTGGGGTGGCAATCAGCCCCAGCATTTT.